This record concerns one TCR beta chain sequence. CDR3 length equals 14 residues. Germline values: CDR1 LNHDA, CDR2 SQIVND (reference sequence). V was pared by 7 bases and J by 0 bases, with 10 bases between. The PCR was carried out with 60 Vbeta primers and 13 Jbeta primers. Generated by immunoSEQ multiplex PCR, the TCRdb table keeps only in-frame clones and is missing some. The data contain about 98,000 clones, more than 65% of them singletons. This specimen belongs to a study of cytomegalovirus exposure and HLA in healthy donors. Whereas donors were nominally healthy upon sampling, unrecorded immune exposures were probable.

The chain has TRBV19 and TRBJ2-1; perhaps TRBD2 as D (5 bases). Sequencing was performed on PBMCs. The source of this sequence is a human donor in good health. The CDR3 DNA is TGTGCCAGTACAGACTACTCCTCCTACAATGAGCAGTTCTTC. This encodes CASTDYSSYNEQFF.